This TCR beta chain emerged from a study of blood T cell repertoires in COVID-19. Across the whole study: There were acute and convalescent COVID-19 samples, and they came from the United States, Italy and Spain.

Authors' analysis steps: Nucleated cell counts were estimated from reference gene primer amplification. TCRdb keeps only in-frame clones here, not all; method: immunoSEQ multiplex PCR. The V and J calls and the clone size are those of that table, but D and trimming were determined from the DNA. The repertoire holds about 440,000 clones, with 80% to 95% as singletons. J gave up 10 bases and V 8 bases, and 5 bases lay outside the gene matches. The CDR3 consists of 11 residues. Study members were between about 18 and 89 years old and lived in 24 US regions. Two negative PCRs, clearance, or symptom resolution were required of recovered Cohort 3 donors.

The origin of this receptor is a man younger than 30 who had recovered from COVID-19. The chain couples TRBV12-3 or TRBV12-4 to TRBJ1-5; 7 bases agree with TRBD1. Sequencing used PBMCs or T cells enriched from blood (not recorded which). The CDR3 nucleotides read TGTGCCAGCGGAACAGGGGATCCCCAGCATTTT. It is translated as CASGTGDPQHF.